The clone carrying this T cell receptor beta chain was seen ten or more times. Uncontrolled infections, other autoimmune diseases, pregnancy or lactation barred patients from enrollment. The sample originates from a study of Graves' ophthalmopathy and Graves' hyperthyroidism. Amplification from RNA transcripts yielded the TCR beta CDR3 regions. A first-round RT-PCR used HTBI primers, followed by a second-round multiplex PCR. Each CDR3 protein gets one entry after TCRdb re-called the multiplex PCR reads with MiXCR. The table shows roughly 400,000 distinct CDR3 sequences, with about a sixth occurring only once. CDR3 length: 13 residues. With 1 base removed from V and 1 base from J, the gap between germline ends came to 5 bases. Per germline, CDR1 SGHDT and CDR2 YYEEEE.

The chain uses TRBV5-6 and TRBJ2-5, with unresolved D. This receptor was taken from an adult woman with stable Graves' hyperthyroidism. Sequencing was done on a sample of peripheral blood. The CDR3 protein is CASSLTLQETQYF. CDR3 bases: TGTGCCAGCAGCTTGACCCTCCAAGAGACCCAGTACTTC.